This TCR beta chain was obtained from a study of shared clonotypes between healthy human individuals. This table comes from immunoSEQ multiplex PCR, and its TCRdb copy is limited to in-frame clones, with some not included. The table shows about 820,000 clones, with 90% to 95% occurring only once. The CDR3 sequence is 12 residues long. Trimming at V came to 10 bases and at J to 2 bases, leaving 5 bases not matched to a gene. Germline V gene data show CDR1 as SNHLY and CDR2 as FYNNEI. The naive CD8 subset, CD45RO-negative cells positively selected for CCR7, excluded terminally differentiated effector memory CD45RA+ cells.

The receptor comes from a young man in good health. The sequenced sample was naive CD8+ T cells sorted from blood. The rearrangement links TRBV2 to TRBJ2-7; TRBD1 aligns across 7 bases. The CDR3 sequence: CATRDSPYEQYF. In nucleotides, the CDR3 is TGTGCCACCCGGGACAGCCCCTACGAGCAGTACTTC.